A selection of T cell receptor beta chains follows, all from one sample in a study of breast tumors, draining lymph nodes, adjacent tissues. TCRdb reprocessed the multiplex PCR reads via MiXCR and lists one record per CDR3 protein. In the table there are over 100,000 distinct CDR3 sequences, around 22% of which are singletons. The sample consisted of axillary lymph node tissue. Receptors were obtained from a female donor with breast cancer. Some clones in this sample may be carry-over from other donors' samples. The conserved cysteine and the conserved F or W are not part of the CDR3 here. The order of the fields is V gene, CDR3 protein.

TRBV3-1 ASSPSGLGISEQY
TRBV10-3 AISEPAGESYGYT
TRBV9 ASSPRTGTVAQY
TRBV7-8 ASSLAHETQY
TRBV24-1 ATSGTGHPGELF
TRBV3-1 ASSQGDRGGYT
TRBV10-3 AISGDQGVKETQY
TRBV30 AWSTTGDEQF
TRBV7-8 ASSLATGLADNEQF
TRBV11-2 ASSPGISYEQY
TRBV19 ASNDQRGYNEQF
TRBV18 ASSPTGFSYEQY
TRBV28 ASSLLGGSSSYEQY
TRBV6-6 ASSMTGGREKLF
TRBV15 ATSRERLGTDTQY
TRBV29-1 SVVSNRESYNEQF
TRBV5-6 ASLGWGGTDTQY
TRBV11-1 ASSSTLAGEETQY
TRBV7-3 ASSYSGKSTDTQY
TRBV4-2 ASSQDLGDWAGYT
TRBV6-5 ASTSGTGQAASTDTQY
TRBV6-1 ASTSLRESSEQF
TRBV6-6 ASSYLAGVPDTQY
TRBV28 ASSSGLAGVASYEQY
TRBV5-8 ASRRVGSGNTIY
TRBV5-6 ASSLNPLAGTGRTGELF
TRBV11-3 ASSLNRGQANHGCT
TRBV29-1 SVVKGRGYT
TRBV5-1 ASSLIRDGSPLH
TRBV7-2 ASSLGPGELF
TRBV30 AWSVQQVGEQY
TRBV11-3 ASSPEGPYNEQF
TRBV29-1 SVEDREGLGTDTQY
TRBV20-1 SAALLAGGPNEQF
TRBV6-6 ASSYPLAGVSSEQY
TRBV29-1 SVGTSGSLPDTQY
TRBV24-1 ATSQNGRGETQY
TRBV11-2 ASSPGTDYGYT
TRBV19 ASSTKSRGEQY
TRBV20-1 SAFGGSGANVLT
TRBV20-1 SARGGTGSNQPQH
TRBV14 ASSRVLAGDTDTQY
TRBV3-1 ASSQGWGDSNYGYT
TRBV3-1 ASSQVGTANYGYT
TRBV4-2 ASSQEGGRAGNEQF
TRBV20-1 SAKTGRYEQY
TRBV3-1 ASSQEGSALSPLH
TRBV30 AWRTGISTQY
TRBV5-4 ASSLISGETQY
TRBV24-1 ATSDSPKGRMETQY
TRBV4-3 ASSQVGGGETQY
TRBV19 ASSRAGDGEKLF
TRBV30 AWTGQGAIEQY
TRBV6-2/TRBV6-3 ASSYYRDRNTGELF
TRBV5-1 ASRTGGPTNEKLF
TRBV7-9 ASSIDRATNEKLF
TRBV11-2 ASSLLAGTSTDTQY
TRBV9 ASSVGTGLGANVLT
TRBV27 ASRRGWDSPLH